This record looks at one T cell receptor beta chain sequence and its context. In the authors' workflow: Counts of nucleated cells, estimated from reference gene primer amplification, were obtained. Only in-frame clones appear in the TCRdb table, and some are missing; sequencing was by immunoSEQ multiplex PCR. V and J calls and clone size follow that table, whereas D and trimming were derived from the DNA. Altogether roughly 230,000 clones are present, 85% to 90% being singletons, with the ten largest covering 4%. In germline, CDR1 is SNHLY, CDR2 FYNNEI. This CDR3 spans 14 amino acids. V was shortened by 2 bases and J by 5 bases, with 12 bases between the two germline ends. This entry comes from a study of blood T cell repertoires in COVID-19.

This chain joins TRBV2 and TRBJ1-2, with a tentative D call TRBD1 (5 bases). This sequence originates from a woman in her 30s with acute COVID-19. Material for sequencing was PBMCs or T cells enriched from blood (not recorded which). The CDR3 reads CASSEIRVGYGYTF. The CDR3 bases are TGTGCCAGCAGTGAAATCAGGGTAGGGTATGGCTACACCTTC.